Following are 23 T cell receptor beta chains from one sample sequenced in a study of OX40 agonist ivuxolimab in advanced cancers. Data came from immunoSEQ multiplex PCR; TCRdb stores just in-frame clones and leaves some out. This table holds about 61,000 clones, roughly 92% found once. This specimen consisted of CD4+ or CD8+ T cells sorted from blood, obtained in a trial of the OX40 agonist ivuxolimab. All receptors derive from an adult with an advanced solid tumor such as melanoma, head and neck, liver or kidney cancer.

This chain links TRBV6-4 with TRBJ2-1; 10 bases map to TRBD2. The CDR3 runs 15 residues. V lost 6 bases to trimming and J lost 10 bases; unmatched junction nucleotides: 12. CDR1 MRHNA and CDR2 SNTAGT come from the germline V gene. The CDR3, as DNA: TGTGCCAGCAGCTCGCGGGTAGCGGGGGGCAAGGAGCAGTTCTTC. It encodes CASSSRVAGGKEQFF.

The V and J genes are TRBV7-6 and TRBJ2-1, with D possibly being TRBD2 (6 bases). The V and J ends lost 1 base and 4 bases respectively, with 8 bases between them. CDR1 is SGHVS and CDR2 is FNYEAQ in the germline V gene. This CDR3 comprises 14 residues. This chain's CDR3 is CASSLGGVYNEQFF. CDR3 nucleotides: TGTGCCAGCAGCTTAGGCGGGGTTTACAATGAGCAGTTCTTC.

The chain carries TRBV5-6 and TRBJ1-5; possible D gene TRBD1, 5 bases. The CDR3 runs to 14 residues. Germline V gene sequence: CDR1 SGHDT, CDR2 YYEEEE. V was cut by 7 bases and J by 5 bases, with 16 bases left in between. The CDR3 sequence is CASSAGLGDQPQHF. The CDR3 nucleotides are TGTGCCAGCTCCGCAGGGTTGGGGGATCAGCCCCAGCATTTT.

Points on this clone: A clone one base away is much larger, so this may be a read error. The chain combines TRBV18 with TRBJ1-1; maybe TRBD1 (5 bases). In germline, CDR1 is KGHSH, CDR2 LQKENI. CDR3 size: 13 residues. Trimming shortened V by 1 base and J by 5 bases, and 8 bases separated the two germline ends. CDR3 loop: CASSPQRGTEAFF. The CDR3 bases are TGTGCCAGCTCACCACAGAGGGGTACTGAAGCTTTCTTT.

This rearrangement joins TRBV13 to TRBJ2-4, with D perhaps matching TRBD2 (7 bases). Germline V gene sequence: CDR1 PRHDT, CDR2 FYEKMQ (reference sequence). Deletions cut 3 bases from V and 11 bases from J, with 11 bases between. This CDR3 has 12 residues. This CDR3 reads CASSLIGGVQYF. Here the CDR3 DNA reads TGTGCCAGCAGCTTGATAGGGGGGGTTCAGTACTTC. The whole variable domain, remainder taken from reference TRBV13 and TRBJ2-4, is AAGVIQSPRHLIKEKRETATLKCYPIPRHDTVYWYQQGPGQDPQFLISFYEKMQSDKGSIPDRFSAQQFSDYHSELNMSSLELGDSALYFCASSLIGGVQYFGAGTRLSVL.

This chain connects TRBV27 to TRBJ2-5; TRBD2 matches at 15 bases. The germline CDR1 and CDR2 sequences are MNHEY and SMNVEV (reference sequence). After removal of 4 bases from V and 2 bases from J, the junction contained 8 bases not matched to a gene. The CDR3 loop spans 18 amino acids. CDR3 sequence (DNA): TGTGCCAGCAGTTCCCTCCTGGGACTAGCGGGGGGACAAGAGACCCAGTACTTC. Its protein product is CASSSLLGLAGGQETQYF.

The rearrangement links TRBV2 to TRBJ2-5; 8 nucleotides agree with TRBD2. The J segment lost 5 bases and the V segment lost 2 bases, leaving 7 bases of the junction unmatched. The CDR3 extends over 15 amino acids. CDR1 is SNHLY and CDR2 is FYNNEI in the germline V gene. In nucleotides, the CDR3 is TGTGCCAGCAGTGAATGGGCGGGGGGCACGGAGACCCAGTACTTC. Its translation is CASSEWAGGTETQYF.

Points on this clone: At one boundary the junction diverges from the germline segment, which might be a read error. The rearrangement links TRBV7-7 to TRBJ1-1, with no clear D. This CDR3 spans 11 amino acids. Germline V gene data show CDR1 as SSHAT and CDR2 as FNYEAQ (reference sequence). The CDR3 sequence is CASSSPPAAFF. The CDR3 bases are TGTGCTAGCAGCTCACCCCCGGCGGCTTTCTTT.

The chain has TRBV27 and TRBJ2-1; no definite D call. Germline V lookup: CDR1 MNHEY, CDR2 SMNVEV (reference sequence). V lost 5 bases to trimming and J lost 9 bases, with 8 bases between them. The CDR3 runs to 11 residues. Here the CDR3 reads CASSLESEQFF. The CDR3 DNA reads TGTGCCAGCAGTCTCGAGAGTGAGCAGTTCTTC.

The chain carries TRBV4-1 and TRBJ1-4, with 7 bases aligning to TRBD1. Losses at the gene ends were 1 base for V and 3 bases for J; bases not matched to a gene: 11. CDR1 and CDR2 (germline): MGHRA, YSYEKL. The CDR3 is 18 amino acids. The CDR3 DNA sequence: TGCGCCAGCAGCCAAGGCCCTGCAGGGGGGAAAGCTAATGAAAAACTGTTTTTT. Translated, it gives CASSQGPAGGKANEKLFF.

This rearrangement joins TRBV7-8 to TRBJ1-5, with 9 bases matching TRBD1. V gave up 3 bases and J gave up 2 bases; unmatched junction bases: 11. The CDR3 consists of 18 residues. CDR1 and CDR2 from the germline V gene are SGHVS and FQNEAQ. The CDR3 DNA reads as TGTGCCAGCAGCTTCCTTGTGGACAGGGGATGGGGCAATCAGCCCCAGCATTTT. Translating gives CASSFLVDRGWGNQPQHF. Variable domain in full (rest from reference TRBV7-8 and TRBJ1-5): GAGVSQSPRYKVAKRGQDVALRCDPISGHVSLFWYQQALGQGPEFLTYFQNEAQLDKSGLPSDRFFAERPEGSVSTLKIQRTQQEDSAVYLCASSFLVDRGWGNQPQHFGDGTRLSIL.

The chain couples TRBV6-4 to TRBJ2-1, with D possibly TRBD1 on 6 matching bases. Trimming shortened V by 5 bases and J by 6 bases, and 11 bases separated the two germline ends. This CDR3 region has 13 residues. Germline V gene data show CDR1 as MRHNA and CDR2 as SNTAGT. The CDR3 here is CASSSGAANEQFF. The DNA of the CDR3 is TGTGCCAGCAGTTCAGGGGCCGCCAATGAGCAGTTCTTC.

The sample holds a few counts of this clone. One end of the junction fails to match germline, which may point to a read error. In DNA form, the CDR3 reads TGCGCCAGCAGCCAGGCTATCTCCAACGAGCAGTACTTC. This translates into CASSQAISNEQYF. The chain employs TRBV4-1 and TRBJ2-7; D not resolved. Germline V gene sequence: CDR1 MGHRA, CDR2 YSYEKL. CDR3 length: 13 residues.

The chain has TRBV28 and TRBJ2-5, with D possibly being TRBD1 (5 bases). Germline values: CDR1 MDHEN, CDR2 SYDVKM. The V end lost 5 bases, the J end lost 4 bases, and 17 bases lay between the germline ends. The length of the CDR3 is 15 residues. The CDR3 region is CASSPQLRGIETQYF. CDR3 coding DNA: TGTGCCAGCAGTCCACAACTAAGGGGAATAGAGACCCAGTACTTC.

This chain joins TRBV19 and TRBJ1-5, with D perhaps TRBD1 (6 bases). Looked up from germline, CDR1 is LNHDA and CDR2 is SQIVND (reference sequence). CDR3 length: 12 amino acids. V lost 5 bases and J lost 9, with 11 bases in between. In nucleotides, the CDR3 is TGTGCCAGTAGTGTACAGGGACTGCCCCAGCATTTT. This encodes CASSVQGLPQHF.

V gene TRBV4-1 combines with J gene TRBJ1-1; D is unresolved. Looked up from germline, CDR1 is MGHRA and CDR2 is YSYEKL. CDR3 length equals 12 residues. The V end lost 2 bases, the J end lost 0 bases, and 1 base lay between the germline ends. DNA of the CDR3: TGCGCCAGCAGCCAATTGAACACTGAAGCTTTCTTT. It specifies CASSQLNTEAFF.

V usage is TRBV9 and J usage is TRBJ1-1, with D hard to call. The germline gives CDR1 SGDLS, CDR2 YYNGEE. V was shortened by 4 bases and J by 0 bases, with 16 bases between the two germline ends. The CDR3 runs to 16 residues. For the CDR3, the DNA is TGTGCCAGCAGCCCCCACGGGAGGGTCATGAACACTGAAGCTTTCTTT. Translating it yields CASSPHGRVMNTEAFF.

CDR3 in DNA: TGTGCCAGCAGGCCCGCCAGGAACCCCTCCTACGAGCAGTACTTC. Residues: CASRPARNPSYEQYF. The chain combines TRBV11-2 with TRBJ2-7, with no clear D. Deletions cut 6 bases from V and 0 bases from J, with 15 bases between. The length of the CDR3 is 15 residues. Germline values: CDR1 SGHAT, CDR2 FQNNGV.

CDR3 amino acids: CAINSGANVLTF. For the CDR3, the DNA is TGTGCCATTAACTCTGGGGCCAACGTCCTGACTTTC. The chain has TRBV6-1 and TRBJ2-6; D gene unclear. Germline loops: CDR1 MNHNS, CDR2 SASEGT. V lost 10 bases, J lost 0 bases, and 4 bases lay in between. The CDR3 totals 12 residues.

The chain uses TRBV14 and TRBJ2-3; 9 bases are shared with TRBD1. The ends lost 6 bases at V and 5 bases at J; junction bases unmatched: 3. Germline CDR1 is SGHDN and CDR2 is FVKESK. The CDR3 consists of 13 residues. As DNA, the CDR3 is TGTGCCAGCAGGGGACAGGGCCAAGATACGCAGTATTTT. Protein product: CASRGQGQDTQYF.

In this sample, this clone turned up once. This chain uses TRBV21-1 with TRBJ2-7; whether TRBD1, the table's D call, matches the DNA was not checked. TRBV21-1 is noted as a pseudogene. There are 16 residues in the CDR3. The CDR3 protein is CASSKQAFPIRNRQYF. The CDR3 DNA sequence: TGTGCCAGCAGCAAGCAGGCATTCCCGATACGCAATCGGCAGTACTTC.

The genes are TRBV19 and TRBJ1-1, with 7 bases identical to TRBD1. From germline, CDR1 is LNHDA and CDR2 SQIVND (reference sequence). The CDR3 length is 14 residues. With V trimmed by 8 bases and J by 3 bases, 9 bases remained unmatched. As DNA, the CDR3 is TGTGCCAGTTCCGGGACCCAGGGGGACACTGAAGCTTTCTTT. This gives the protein CASSGTQGDTEAFF.

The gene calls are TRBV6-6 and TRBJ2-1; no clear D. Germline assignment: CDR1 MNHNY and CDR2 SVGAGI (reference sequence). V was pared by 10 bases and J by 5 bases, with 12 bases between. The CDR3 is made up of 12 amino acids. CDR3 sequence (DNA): TGTGCCACGTGGGGTGCGGACAATGAGCAGTTCTTC. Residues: CATWGADNEQFF.